This T cell receptor beta chain was observed in a study of response to subunit inactivated influenza vaccine. Study results and limitations: New T cells are recruited in small numbers by each seasonal influenza vaccination, according to the authors' suggestion.

In this sample, this clonotype turned up once. Its antigen remains unidentified. This could be a read error, since a much larger clone is one nucleotide away. A single record per CDR3 protein comes from TCRdb applying MiXCR to the RT-PCR reads. The sample lists approximately 730,000 distinct CDR3 sequences, 11% to 15% occurring once. This specimen was PBMCs from blood, taken approximately 15 days before vaccination. This receptor was taken from a man in his fifties or sixties who received an inactivated influenza vaccine.

CDR3 protein: CDSSLDLRGLTDTQYF. In DNA form, the CDR3 reads TGCGACAGCAGCTTGGACCTGAGGGGGCTCACAGATACGCAGTATTTT. V and J are TRBV5-1 and TRBJ2-3; 7 positions agree with TRBD1. CDR1 SGHRS and CDR2 YFSETQ come from the germline V gene. The CDR3 consists of 16 residues.